These 31 T cell receptor beta chains originate from one sample sequenced in a study of shared clonotypes between healthy human individuals. Naive-designated CD8 cells lacked CD45RO, were positively enriched for CCR7, and omitted terminally differentiated effector memory CD45RA+ cells. The table came from immunoSEQ multiplex PCR; TCRdb's copy has only in-frame clones and leaves some out. The table records hundreds of thousands of clones, around 96% of them present only once. Source material: naive CD8+ T cells sorted from blood. Receptors originate from a woman aged 25 to 39 in good health.

The chain has TRBV28 and TRBJ1-2; TRBD1 might be the D (6 bases). Germline V gives CDR1 MDHEN, CDR2 SYDVKM. Trimming took off 5 bases at V and 6 bases at J, with 16 bases between the two ends. The CDR3 sequence is 14 residues long. The CDR3 sequence is CASSPLEGVHGYTF. The CDR3 DNA is TGTGCCAGCAGTCCCCTCGAGGGGGTTCATGGCTACACCTTC.

This sequence joins TRBV28 and TRBJ1-4; D may be TRBD1 (5 bases). V lost 5 bases to trimming and J lost 7 bases, with 17 bases between them. Germline-derived CDR1 and CDR2 are MDHEN and SYDVKM. The length of the CDR3 is 15 residues. CDR3 nucleotides: TGTGCCAGCAGTCCCTTGGTAGGGGCGGCTGAAAAACTGTTTTTT. Encoded protein: CASSPLVGAAEKLFF.

V gene TRBV28 combines with J gene TRBJ1-2, with D perhaps matching TRBD1 (5 bases). Trimming took 3 bases from V and 3 from J, leaving 11 bases between them. The CDR3 extends over 14 amino acids. Germline loops: CDR1 MDHEN, CDR2 SYDVKM. The chain's CDR3 is CASSFVGDDYGYTF. The DNA of the CDR3 is TGTGCCAGCAGTTTTGTAGGGGACGACTATGGCTACACCTTC.

The V gene is TRBV29-1, the J gene TRBJ1-2; a possible D gene is TRBD1 (6 bases). Trimming took off 5 bases at V and 4 bases at J, with 14 bases between the two ends. Germline lookup yields CDR1 SQVTM and CDR2 ANQGSEA. The CDR3 consists of 13 residues. CDR3 DNA: TGCAGCGTTATCCCGGACAGCGTCTATGGCTACACCTTC. It codes for CSVIPDSVYGYTF.

The chain links TRBV27 to TRBJ1-5; no clear D gene. The CDR3 sequence is 15 residues long. V gave up 0 bases and J gave up 7 bases, with 13 bases separating them. CDR1 and CDR2 from the germline V gene are MNHEY and SMNVEV (reference sequence). CDR3 nucleotide sequence: TGTGCCAGCAGTTTATCGTCGGGGAGTGGGCAGCCCCAGCATTTT. It yields the protein CASSLSSGSGQPQHF.

The chain has TRBV5-6 and TRBJ2-7; possible D gene TRBD1, 6 bases. The germline V gene has CDR1 SGHDT and CDR2 YYEEEE. V shed 6 bases and J shed 6 bases, with 19 bases lying between them. The CDR3 loop spans 14 amino acids. The CDR3 sequence: CASNPPGQGAEQYF. CDR3 DNA: TGTGCCAGCAACCCCCCGGGACAAGGGGCCGAGCAGTACTTC.

V usage is TRBV10-3 and J usage is TRBJ2-5; D unclear. The better agreement between TRBJ2-7 and the DNA end casts doubt on the J call. Germline V CDR1 and CDR2: ENHRY, SYGVKD. This CDR3 has 12 residues. This CDR3 reads CATRGPSYEQYF. Written as DNA, the CDR3 is TGTGCCACCAGAGGACCCTCCTACGAGCAGTACTTC.

V and J are TRBV29-1 and TRBJ2-1; D not resolved. The CDR3 is 13 residues long. Trimming stripped 4 bases from V and 2 bases from J, with 9 bases between. CDR1 and CDR2 from the germline V gene are SQVTM and ANQGSEA. The CDR3 bases are TGCAGCGTTGTGGGTATAGCCTACAATGAGCAGTTCTTC. As protein: CSVVGIAYNEQFF.

This sequence joins TRBV28 and TRBJ2-3, with 14 nucleotides matching TRBD2. This CDR3 comprises 20 residues. Germline CDR1 MDHEN, CDR2 SYDVKM. V was clipped by 6 bases and J by 2 bases; unmatched bases: 16. The chain's CDR3 is CASSLPPGLAGEETTDTQYF. CDR3 DNA sequence: TGTGCCAGCAGCTTACCTCCGGGACTAGCGGGAGAGGAGACCACAGATACGCAGTATTTT. Full variable domain (remainder filled in from reference TRBV28 and TRBJ2-3): DVKVTQSSRYLVKRTGEKVFLECVQDMDHENMFWYRQDPGLGLRLIYFSYDVKMKEKGDIPEGYSVSREKKERFSLILESASTNQTSMYLCASSLPPGLAGEETTDTQYFGPGTRLTVL.

This rearrangement joins TRBV13 to TRBJ2-7, with D possibly matching TRBD1 (6 bases). Germline CDR1 PRHDT, CDR2 FYEKMQ (reference sequence). The V end was cut by 1 base, the J end by 4 bases, with 11 bases between. The CDR3 sequence is 14 residues long. The CDR3 sequence is CASSLVDRGYEQYF. The CDR3 DNA reads TGTGCCAGCAGCTTAGTGGACAGAGGTTACGAGCAGTACTTC.

This rearrangement joins TRBV5-1 to TRBJ2-3, with TRBD2 matching 9 bases. The ends lost 2 bases at V and 2 bases at J; junction bases unmatched: 3. The CDR3 sequence is 15 residues long. The germline V gene has CDR1 SGHRS and CDR2 YFSETQ. The chain's CDR3 is CASSFPGLATDTQYF. In DNA, the CDR3 is TGCGCCAGCAGCTTTCCGGGACTAGCCACAGATACGCAGTATTTT.

This clone was seen a handful of times. This sequence joins TRBV11-2 and TRBJ2-7; D is undetermined. Germline V lookup: CDR1 SGHAT, CDR2 FQNNGV. The CDR3 sequence is 12 residues long. Trimming took off 1 base at V and 6 bases at J, with 7 bases between the two ends. CDR3 nucleotides: TGTGCCAGCAGCTTAGGGCCCTCCGAGCAGTACTTC. The encoded protein is CASSLGPSEQYF. Full variable domain (rest looked up from reference TRBV11-2 and TRBJ2-7): EAGVAQSPRYKIIEKRQSVAFWCNPISGHATLYWYQQILGQGPKLLIQFQNNGVVDDSQLPKDRFSAERLKGVDSTLKIQPAKLEDSAVYLCASSLGPSEQYFGPGTRLTVT.

The genes are TRBV27 and TRBJ2-1; perhaps TRBD2 as D (5 bases). CDR3 length: 15 residues. From germline, CDR1 is MNHEY and CDR2 SMNVEV (reference sequence). Trimming removed 0 bases at V and 9 bases at J, with 15 bases between. The CDR3 nucleotides are TGTGCCAGCAGTTTATCGCCGGACTTAGTGGGTGAGCAGTTCTTC. It translates to CASSLSPDLVGEQFF.

This chain links TRBV27 with TRBJ2-5, with D possibly matching TRBD2 (6 bases). The CDR3 sequence is 14 residues long. From germline, CDR1 is MNHEY and CDR2 SMNVEV (reference sequence). With 5 bases removed from V and 0 bases from J, the gap between germline ends came to 10 bases. In DNA, the CDR3 is TGTGCCAGCAGTAGCCGGGACTACCAAGAGACCCAGTACTTC. Encoded protein: CASSSRDYQETQYF.

The chain couples TRBV27 to TRBJ2-1; no reliable D call. Germline V gene sequence: CDR1 MNHEY, CDR2 SMNVEV (reference sequence). The length of the CDR3 is 14 residues. The germline V and J ends were trimmed by 5 bases and 6 bases, with 14 bases remaining between them. CDR3 in amino acids: CASSTIGGGNEQFF. The CDR3 DNA reads as TGTGCCAGCAGTACCATAGGCGGTGGCAATGAGCAGTTCTTC.

The V call is TRBV4-2, the J call TRBJ2-3; no clear D gene. CDR1 and CDR2 from the germline V gene are LGHNA and YNFKEQ. V lost 4 bases to trimming and J lost 2 bases, with 10 bases between them. The CDR3 spans 14 residues. CDR3 bases: TGTGCCAGCAGCCTTCGTTCCATCACAGATACGCAGTATTTT. It translates to CASSLRSITDTQYF.

The V call is TRBV6-1, the J call TRBJ2-2; the D gene is possibly TRBD2 (6 bases). This CDR3 has 14 residues. V was pared by 7 bases and J by 6 bases, with 15 bases between. Germline values: CDR1 MNHNS, CDR2 SASEGT. The CDR3 DNA sequence: TGTGCCAGCAAGGCTAGCGCCTTGGCCGGGGAGCTGTTTTTT. It translates to CASKASALAGELFF.

The V call is TRBV7-8, the J call TRBJ2-1, with 11 bases fitting TRBD2. This CDR3 contains 21 residues. The ends lost 0 bases at V and 0 bases at J; junction bases unmatched: 13. Germline CDR1 reads SGHVS; CDR2 reads FQNEAQ. In DNA form, the CDR3 reads TGTGCCAGCAGCTTAGCGCTCGGTGGGACTAGCGGAAGTGCCTCCTACAATGAGCAGTTCTTC. It specifies CASSLALGGTSGSASYNEQFF.

V usage is TRBV2 and J usage is TRBJ1-5; 9 bases align to TRBD1. Unmatched junction bases numbered 6, after V lost 2 bases and J lost 4 bases. From germline, CDR1 is SNHLY and CDR2 FYNNEI. The CDR3 extends over 16 amino acids. The CDR3 loop reads CASSEWTGEGNQPQHF. CDR3 DNA: TGTGCCAGCAGTGAATGGACAGGGGAAGGGAATCAGCCCCAGCATTTT.

The genes are TRBV27 and TRBJ2-7; the D gene is possibly TRBD2 (7 bases). Germline CDR1 is MNHEY and CDR2 is SMNVEV (reference sequence). The CDR3 contains 14 residues. V lost 5 bases and J lost 3, with 14 bases in between. The CDR3 DNA sequence: TGTGCCAGCAGTGGGGGGGGCCAGGGCTACGAGCAGTACTTC. Translation gives CASSGGGQGYEQYF.

The chain employs TRBV5-4 and TRBJ1-2; D remains unclear. Germline CDR1 reads SGHNT; CDR2 reads YYREEE (reference sequence). V lost 4 bases and J lost 3, with 13 bases in between. The CDR3 has 14 residues. The CDR3 nucleotides are TGTGCCAGCAGCCTAGGACTTTCCCACTATGGCTACACCTTC. Its protein is CASSLGLSHYGYTF.

This rearrangement joins TRBV27 to TRBJ1-1, with 7 bases aligning to TRBD1. The length of the CDR3 is 16 residues. V trimming: 5 bases; J trimming: 3 bases; junction bases outside the gene matches: 12. CDR1 MNHEY and CDR2 SMNVEV come from the germline V gene (reference sequence). The DNA for the CDR3 is TGTGCCAGCAGTCCGGGAGGGGGCTATTCGGACACTGAAGCTTTCTTT. Protein: CASSPGGGYSDTEAFF.

The chain employs TRBV27 and TRBJ2-3; 8 bases map to TRBD2. The junction had 6 bases not matched to a gene; V was cut back by 7 bases and J by 0 bases. This CDR3 contains 15 residues. The germline gives CDR1 MNHEY, CDR2 SMNVEV (reference sequence). For the CDR3, the DNA is TGTGCCAGCACAACGGGACTAGGCAGCACAGATACGCAGTATTTT. Residues: CASTTGLGSTDTQYF.

The genes are TRBV27 and TRBJ1-5; no clear D gene. Germline V gene sequence: CDR1 MNHEY, CDR2 SMNVEV (reference sequence). CDR3 size: 12 residues. Trimming took 6 bases from V and 7 from J, leaving 10 bases between them. CDR3 DNA: TGTGCCAGCAGCCGAGGTTTCCAGCCCCAGCATTTT. Amino acids: CASSRGFQPQHF.

The chain combines TRBV4-1 with TRBJ2-7; D is undetermined. The CDR3 runs 17 residues. Trimming shortened V by 4 bases and J by 2 bases, and 21 bases separated the two germline ends. Looked up from germline, CDR1 is MGHRA and CDR2 is YSYEKL. The DNA for the CDR3 is TGCGCCAGCAGCCCTAGGCCCGCAACAACCGGTGCCTACGAGCAGTACTTC. This codes for CASSPRPATTGAYEQYF.

The gene calls are TRBV5-1 and TRBJ1-1; D is unclear. This CDR3 comprises 14 residues. CDR1 is SGHRS and CDR2 is YFSETQ in the germline V gene. V was shortened by 4 bases and J by 0 bases, with 10 bases between the two germline ends. CDR3 coding DNA: TGCGCCAGCAGCCCGACACCCATGAACACTGAAGCTTTCTTT. Translation: CASSPTPMNTEAFF. The whole variable domain, filled in from reference TRBV5-1 and TRBJ1-1, reads KAGVTQTPRYLIKTRGQQVTLSCSPISGHRSVSWYQQTPGQGLQFLFEYFSETQRNKGNFPGRFSGRQFSNSRSEMNVSTLELGDSALYLCASSPTPMNTEAFFGQGTRLTVV.

With respect to this clone: A read error may account for a junction end that differs from germline. CDR3: CASIGQCWFF. DNA for the CDR3: TGTGCCAGCATTGGACAATGTTGGTTTTTT. The chain has TRBV27 and TRBJ1-3; D is perhaps TRBD1 (5 bases). This CDR3 contains 10 residues. Germline V CDR1 and CDR2: MNHEY, SMNVEV (reference sequence).

The CDR3 sequence is CASSLGGPETQYF. The CDR3 region has the DNA TGTGCCAGCAGCTTGGGGGGGCCCGAGACCCAGTACTTC. The chain recombines TRBV5-4 with TRBJ2-5, with D maybe TRBD1 (6 bases). The CDR3 totals 13 residues. The V and J ends lost 0 bases and 5 bases respectively, with 8 bases between them. Germline-derived CDR1 and CDR2 are SGHNT and YYREEE (reference sequence).

Concerning this clone: The same CDR3 is also encoded by other DNA sequences in this sample. The genes are TRBV27 and TRBJ2-7; unclear D gene. CDR3 length equals 13 residues. CDR1 is MNHEY, CDR2 SMNVEV, per germline (reference sequence). V lost 8 bases, J lost 2 bases, and 13 bases lay in between. This CDR3 is CASSPSEAYEQYF. In nucleotides, the CDR3 is TGTGCCAGCTCCCCCTCAGAAGCCTACGAGCAGTACTTC.

With regard to this clone: A junction boundary mismatches the germline segment, possibly from a read error. This specimen includes other DNA sequences encoding the same CDR3. The chain has TRBV23-1 and TRBJ2-7; no clear D gene. TRBV23-1 is classed as an ORF, of uncertain function. The CDR3 is made up of 13 amino acids. This chain's CDR3 is CASSPEIYHEQYF. In DNA form, the CDR3 reads TGCGCCAGCAGTCCGGAGATATACCACGAGCAGTACTTT.

J is TRBJ2-1 and V is TRBV19, with 7 positions matching TRBD2. In germline, CDR1 is LNHDA, CDR2 SQIVND (reference sequence). The CDR3 has 16 residues. Trimming cost V 4 bases and J 0 bases; bases outside gene matches: 6. The CDR3 DNA is TGTGCCAGTAGTACACCAGCGGGGAGCTCCTACAATGAGCAGTTCTTC. Translated: CASSTPAGSSYNEQFF. The whole variable domain, remainder taken from reference TRBV19 and TRBJ2-1, is DGGITQSPKYLFRKEGQNVTLSCEQNLNHDAMYWYRQDPGQGLRLIYYSQIVNDFQKGDIAEGYSVSREKKESFPLTVTSAQKNPTAFYLCASSTPAGSSYNEQFFGPGTRLTVL.